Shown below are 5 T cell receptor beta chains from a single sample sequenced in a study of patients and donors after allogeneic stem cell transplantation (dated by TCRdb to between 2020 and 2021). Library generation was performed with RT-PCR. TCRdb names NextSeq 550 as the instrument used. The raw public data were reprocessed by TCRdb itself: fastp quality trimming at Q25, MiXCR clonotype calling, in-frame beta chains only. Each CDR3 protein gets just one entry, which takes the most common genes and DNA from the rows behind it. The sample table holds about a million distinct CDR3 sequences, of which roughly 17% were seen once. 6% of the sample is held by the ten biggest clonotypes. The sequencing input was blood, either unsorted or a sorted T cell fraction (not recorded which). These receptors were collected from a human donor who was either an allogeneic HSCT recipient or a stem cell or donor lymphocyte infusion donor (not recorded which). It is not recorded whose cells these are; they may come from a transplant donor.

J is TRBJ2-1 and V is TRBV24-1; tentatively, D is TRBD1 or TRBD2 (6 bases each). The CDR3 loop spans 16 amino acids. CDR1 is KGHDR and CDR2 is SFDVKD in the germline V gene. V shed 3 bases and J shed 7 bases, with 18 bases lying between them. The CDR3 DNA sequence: TGTGCCACCAGTGATCCCCCCCGGTTAGGGGGGAATGAGCAGTTCTTC. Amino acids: CATSDPPRLGGNEQFF.

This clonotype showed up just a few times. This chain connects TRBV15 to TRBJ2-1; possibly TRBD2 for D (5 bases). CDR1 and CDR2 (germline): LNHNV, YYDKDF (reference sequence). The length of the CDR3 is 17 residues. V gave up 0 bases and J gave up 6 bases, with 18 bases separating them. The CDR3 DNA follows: TGTGCCACCAGCAGAGATTTGGGAGCGGCCGATTTCAATGAGCAGTTCTTC. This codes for CATSRDLGAADFNEQFF.

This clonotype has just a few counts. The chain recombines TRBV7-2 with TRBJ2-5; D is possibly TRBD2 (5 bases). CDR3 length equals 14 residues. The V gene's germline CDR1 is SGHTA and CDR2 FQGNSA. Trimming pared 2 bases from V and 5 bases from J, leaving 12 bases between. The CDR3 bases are TGTGCCAGCAGCTTAAACCGGGGTGAGGAGACCCAGTACTTC. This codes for CASSLNRGEETQYF.

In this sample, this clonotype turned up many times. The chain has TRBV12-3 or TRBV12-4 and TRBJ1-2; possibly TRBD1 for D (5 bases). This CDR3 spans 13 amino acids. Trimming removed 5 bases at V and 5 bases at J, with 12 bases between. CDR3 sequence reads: CASSKGVGYGYTF. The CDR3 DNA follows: TGTGCCAGCAGTAAAGGGGTGGGGTATGGCTACACCTTC.

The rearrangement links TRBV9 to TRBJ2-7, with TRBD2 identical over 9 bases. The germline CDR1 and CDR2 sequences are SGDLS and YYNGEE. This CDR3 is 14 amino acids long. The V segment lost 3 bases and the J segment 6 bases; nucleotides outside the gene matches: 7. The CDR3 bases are TGTGCCAGCAGCGACCCGGGGACTAGCTCCGAGCAGTACTTC. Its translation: CASSDPGTSSEQYF.